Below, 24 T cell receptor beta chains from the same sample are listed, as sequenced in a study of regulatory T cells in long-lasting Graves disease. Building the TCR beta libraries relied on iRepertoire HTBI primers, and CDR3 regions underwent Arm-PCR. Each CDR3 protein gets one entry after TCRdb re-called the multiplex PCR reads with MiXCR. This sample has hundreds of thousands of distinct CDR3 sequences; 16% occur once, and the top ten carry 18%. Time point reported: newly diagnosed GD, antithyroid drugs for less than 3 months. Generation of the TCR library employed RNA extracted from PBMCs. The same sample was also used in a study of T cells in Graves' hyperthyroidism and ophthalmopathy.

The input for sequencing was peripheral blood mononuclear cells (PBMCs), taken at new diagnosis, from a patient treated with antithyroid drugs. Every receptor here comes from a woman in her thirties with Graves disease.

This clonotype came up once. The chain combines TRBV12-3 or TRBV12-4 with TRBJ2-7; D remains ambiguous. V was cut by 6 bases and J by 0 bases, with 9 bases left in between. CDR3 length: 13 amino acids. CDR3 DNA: TGTGCCAGCAGGCCGTTCAGCTCCTACGAGCAGTACTTC. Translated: CASRPFSSYEQYF.

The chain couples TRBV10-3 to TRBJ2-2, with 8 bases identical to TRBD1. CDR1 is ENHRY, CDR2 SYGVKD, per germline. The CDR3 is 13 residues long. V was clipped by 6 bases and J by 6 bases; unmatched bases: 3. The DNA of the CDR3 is TGTGCCATCAGGGCGACAGGGGCCGGGGAGCTGTTTTTT. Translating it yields CAIRATGAGELFF.

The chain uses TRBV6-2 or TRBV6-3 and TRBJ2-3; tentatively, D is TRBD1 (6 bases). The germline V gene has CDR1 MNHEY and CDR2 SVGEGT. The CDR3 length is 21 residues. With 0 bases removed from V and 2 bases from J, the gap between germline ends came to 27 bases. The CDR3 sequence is CASSYSRGSGTRPRNTDTQYF. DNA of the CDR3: TGTGCCAGCAGTTACTCGAGGGGGTCAGGGACCCGCCCCCGCAACACAGATACGCAGTATTTT.

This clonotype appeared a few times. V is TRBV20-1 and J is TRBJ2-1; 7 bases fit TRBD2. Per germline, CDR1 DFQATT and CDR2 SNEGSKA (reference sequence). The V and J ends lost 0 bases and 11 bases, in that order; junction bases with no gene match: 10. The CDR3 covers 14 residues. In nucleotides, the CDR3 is TGCAGTGCTAGAGAATTGATGGCTAGCGGACAGCAGTTCTTC. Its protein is CSARELMASGQQFF.

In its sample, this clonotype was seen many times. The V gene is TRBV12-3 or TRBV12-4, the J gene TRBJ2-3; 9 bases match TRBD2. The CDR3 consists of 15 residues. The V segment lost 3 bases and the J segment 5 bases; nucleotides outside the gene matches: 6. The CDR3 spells CASSLGGRAGDTQYF. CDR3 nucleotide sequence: TGTGCCAGCAGTTTGGGCGGGAGGGCCGGAGATACGCAGTATTTT.

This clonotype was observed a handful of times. The CDR3 region is CASTWIYNSPLHF. The CDR3, as DNA: TGTGCCAGCACATGGATTTATAATTCACCCCTCCACTTT. J is TRBJ1-6 and V is TRBV6-1; D call uncertain. Germline V gene data show CDR1 as MNHNS and CDR2 as SASEGT. This CDR3 comprises 13 residues. V shed 7 bases and J shed 4 bases, with 8 bases lying between them.

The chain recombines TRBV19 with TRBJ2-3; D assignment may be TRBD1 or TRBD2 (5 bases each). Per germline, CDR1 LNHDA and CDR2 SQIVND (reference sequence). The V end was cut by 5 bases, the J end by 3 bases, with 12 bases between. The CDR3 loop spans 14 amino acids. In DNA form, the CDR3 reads TGTGCCAGTAGTCAGTCGGGGCTGACAGATACGCAGTATTTT. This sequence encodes CASSQSGLTDTQYF. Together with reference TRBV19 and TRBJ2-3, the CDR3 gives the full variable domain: DGGITQSPKYLFRKEGQNVTLSCEQNLNHDAMYWYRQDPGQGLRLIYYSQIVNDFQKGDIAEGYSVSREKKESFPLTVTSAQKNPTAFYLCASSQSGLTDTQYFGPGTRLTVL.

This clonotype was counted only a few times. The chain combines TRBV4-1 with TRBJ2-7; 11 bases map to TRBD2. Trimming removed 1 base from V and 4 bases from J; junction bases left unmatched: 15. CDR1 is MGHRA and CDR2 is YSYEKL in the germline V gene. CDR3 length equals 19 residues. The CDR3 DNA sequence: TGCGCCAGCAGCCAAGGACCCCCCACCCTAGCGGGAGGTGGGTACGAGCAGTACTTC. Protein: CASSQGPPTLAGGGYEQYF.

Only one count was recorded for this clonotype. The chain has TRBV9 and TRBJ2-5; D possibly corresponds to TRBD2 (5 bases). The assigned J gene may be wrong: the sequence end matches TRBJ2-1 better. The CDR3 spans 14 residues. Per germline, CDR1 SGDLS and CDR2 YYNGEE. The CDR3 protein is CASSVVFSGSKQFF. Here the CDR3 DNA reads TGTGCCAGCAGCGTAGTATTCAGCGGAAGTAAGCAGTTCTTC.

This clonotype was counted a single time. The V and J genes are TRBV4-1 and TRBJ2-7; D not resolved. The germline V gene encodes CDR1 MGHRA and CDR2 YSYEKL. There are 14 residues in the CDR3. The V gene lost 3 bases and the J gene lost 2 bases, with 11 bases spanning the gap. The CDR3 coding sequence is TGCGCCAGCAGCCAGTGGAGAGAGACCTACGAGCAGTACTTC. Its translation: CASSQWRETYEQYF.

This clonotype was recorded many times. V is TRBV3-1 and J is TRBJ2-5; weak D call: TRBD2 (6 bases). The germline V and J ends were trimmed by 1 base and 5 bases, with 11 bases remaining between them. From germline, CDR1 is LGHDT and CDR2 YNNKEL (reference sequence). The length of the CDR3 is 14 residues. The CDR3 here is CASSQVTSGETQYF. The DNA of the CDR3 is TGTGCCAGCAGCCAAGTGACTAGTGGGGAGACCCAGTACTTC.

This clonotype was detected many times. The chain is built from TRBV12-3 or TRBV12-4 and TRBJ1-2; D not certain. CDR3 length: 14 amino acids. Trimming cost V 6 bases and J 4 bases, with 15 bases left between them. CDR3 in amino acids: CASRGDRRPYGYTF. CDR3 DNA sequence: TGTGCCAGCAGGGGCGACCGAAGACCCTATGGCTACACCTTC.

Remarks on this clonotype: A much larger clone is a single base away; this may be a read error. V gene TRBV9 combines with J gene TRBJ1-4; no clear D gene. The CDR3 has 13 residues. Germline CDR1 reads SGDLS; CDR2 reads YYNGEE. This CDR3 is CASSVSSNEKLVF. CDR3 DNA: TGTGCCAGCAGCGTCAGCTCGAATGAAAAACTGGTTTTT.

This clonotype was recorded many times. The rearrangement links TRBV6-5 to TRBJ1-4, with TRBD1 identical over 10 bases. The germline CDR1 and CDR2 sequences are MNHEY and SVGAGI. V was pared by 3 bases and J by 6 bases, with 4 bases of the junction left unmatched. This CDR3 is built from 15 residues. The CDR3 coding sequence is TGTGCCAGCAGTTATTCCGGGACAGGGGATGAAAAACTGTTTTTT. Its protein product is CASSYSGTGDEKLFF.

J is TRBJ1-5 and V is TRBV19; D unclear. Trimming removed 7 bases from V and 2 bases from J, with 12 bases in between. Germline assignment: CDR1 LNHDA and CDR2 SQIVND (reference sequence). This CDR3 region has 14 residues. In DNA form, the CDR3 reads TGTGCCAGTATGGTGCGGGAAGGCAATCAGCCCCAGCATTTT. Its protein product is CASMVREGNQPQHF.

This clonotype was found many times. This CDR3 reads CASRFRQGGETQYF. The CDR3 nucleotides are TGTGCCAGCAGGTTTAGACAGGGGGGGGAGACCCAGTACTTC. The chain employs TRBV2 and TRBJ2-5, with 9 bases identical to TRBD1. Germline V lookup: CDR1 SNHLY, CDR2 FYNNEI. V shed 6 bases and J 5 bases; nucleotides not matched to a gene: 7. CDR3 length equals 14 residues.

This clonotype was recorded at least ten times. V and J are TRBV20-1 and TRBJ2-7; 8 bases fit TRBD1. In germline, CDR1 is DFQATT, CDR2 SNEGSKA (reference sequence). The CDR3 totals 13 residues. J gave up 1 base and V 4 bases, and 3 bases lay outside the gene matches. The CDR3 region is CSATGGGSYEQYF. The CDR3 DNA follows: TGCAGTGCTACAGGGGGCGGGTCCTACGAGCAGTACTTC.

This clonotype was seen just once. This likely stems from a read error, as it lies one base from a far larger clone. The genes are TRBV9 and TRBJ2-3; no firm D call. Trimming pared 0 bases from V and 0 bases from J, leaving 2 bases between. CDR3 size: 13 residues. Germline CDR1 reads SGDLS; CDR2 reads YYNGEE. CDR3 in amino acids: CASSVVSTDTQYF. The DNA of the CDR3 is TGTGCCAGCAGCGTAGTAAGCACAGATACGCAGTATTTT.

CDR3 in DNA: TGTGCCAGCATGGGTTCACGAGGCACAGATACGCAGTATTTT. The encoded protein is CASMGSRGTDTQYF. This chain links TRBV2 with TRBJ2-3; the D is unclear. The CDR3 is 14 amino acids. Trimming left V 7 bases short and J 1 base short, with 12 bases between. Looked up from germline, CDR1 is SNHLY and CDR2 is FYNNEI.

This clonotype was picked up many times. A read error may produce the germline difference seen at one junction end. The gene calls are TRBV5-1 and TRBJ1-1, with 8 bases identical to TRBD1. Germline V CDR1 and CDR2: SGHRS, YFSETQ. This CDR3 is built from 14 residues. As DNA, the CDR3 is TGTGCCAGCAGCTCCGGACAGGGGAACACTGAAGCTTTCTTT. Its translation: CASSSGQGNTEAFF.

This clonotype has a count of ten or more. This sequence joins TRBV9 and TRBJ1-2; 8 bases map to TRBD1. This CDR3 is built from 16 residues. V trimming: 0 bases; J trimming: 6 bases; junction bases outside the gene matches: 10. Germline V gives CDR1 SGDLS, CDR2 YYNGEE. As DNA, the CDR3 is TGTGCCAGCAGCGTAGATTGGCTCGGGACAGGTGATGGCTACACCTTC. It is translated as CASSVDWLGTGDGYTF. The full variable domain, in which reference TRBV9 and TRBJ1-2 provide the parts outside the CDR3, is DSGVTQTPKHLITATGQRVTLRCSPRSGDLSVYWYQQSLDQGLQFLIQYYNGEERAKGNILERFSAQQFPDLHSELNLSSLELGDSALYFCASSVDWLGTGDGYTFGSGTRLTVV.

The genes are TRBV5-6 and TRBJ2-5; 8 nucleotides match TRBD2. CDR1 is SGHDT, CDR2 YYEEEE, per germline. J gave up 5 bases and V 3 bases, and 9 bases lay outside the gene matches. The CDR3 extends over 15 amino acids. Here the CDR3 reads CASSSTAGDPETQYF. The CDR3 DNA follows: TGTGCCAGCAGCTCCACAGCGGGAGATCCCGAGACCCAGTACTTC.

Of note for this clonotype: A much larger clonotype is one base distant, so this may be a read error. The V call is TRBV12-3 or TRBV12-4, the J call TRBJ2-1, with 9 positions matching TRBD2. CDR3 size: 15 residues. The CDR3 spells CTSRLGLAISHEQFF. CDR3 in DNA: TGTACCAGCAGATTGGGACTAGCCATCTCCCATGAGCAGTTCTTC.

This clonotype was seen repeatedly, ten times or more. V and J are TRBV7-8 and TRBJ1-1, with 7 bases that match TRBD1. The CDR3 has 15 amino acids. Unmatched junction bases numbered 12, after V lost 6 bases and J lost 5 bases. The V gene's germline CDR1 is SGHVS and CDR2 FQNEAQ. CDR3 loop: CASRGTGVERTEAFF. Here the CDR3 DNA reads TGTGCCAGCAGGGGAACAGGGGTCGAGCGGACTGAAGCTTTCTTT.